Presented here are 21 T cell receptor beta chains from one specimen sequenced in a study of shared clonotypes between healthy human individuals. Sequenced by immunoSEQ multiplex PCR; TCRdb stores in-frame clones only, minus some. The repertoire has 1,100,000 or so clones, about four fifths of them found once; the top ten carry 0.5% to 0.6%. Sequencing used memory CD4+ T cells from PBMCs. Subset defined: CD45RA-negative fraction. Receptors were obtained from a man between 18 and 29 years old in good health. Some clones in this sample may be carry-over from other donors' samples.

J is TRBJ2-1 and V is TRBV28; D remains ambiguous. V lost 3 bases, J lost 0 bases, and 6 bases lay in between. The CDR3 is 14 amino acids. CDR1 is MDHEN, CDR2 SYDVKM, per germline. CDR3 sequence: CASSLQSSYNEQFF. In DNA form, the CDR3 reads TGTGCCAGCAGTTTGCAGAGCTCCTACAATGAGCAGTTCTTC.

The chain links TRBV2 to TRBJ1-5; no clear D gene. Trimming removed 6 bases at V and 2 bases at J, with 17 bases between. Germline assignment: CDR1 SNHLY and CDR2 FYNNEI. This CDR3 is built from 16 residues. The CDR3 nucleotides are TGTGCCAGCAGGGACCTAGACGGATTGGGCAATCAGCCCCAGCATTTT. Translation gives CASRDLDGLGNQPQHF.

This chain's CDR3 is CASSEVGGTGELFF. In DNA form, the CDR3 reads TGTGCCAGCAGTGAAGTGGGGGGAACCGGGGAGCTGTTTTTT. The V gene is TRBV2, the J gene TRBJ2-2; D may be TRBD2 (6 bases). Germline V gene sequence: CDR1 SNHLY, CDR2 FYNNEI. The CDR3 totals 14 residues. V was cut by 1 base and J by 5 bases, with 8 bases left in between.

The CDR3, as DNA: TGTGCCAGCAGTTTACTCCATCCCGGGGAGCTGTTTTTT. It encodes CASSLLHPGELFF. This chain joins TRBV27 and TRBJ2-2; unclear D gene. CDR1 MNHEY and CDR2 SMNVEV come from the germline V gene (reference sequence). Trimming cost V 2 bases and J 6 bases, with 7 bases left between them. This CDR3 has 13 amino acids.

The V and J genes are TRBV6-5 and TRBJ2-1; the D is unclear. V gave up 8 bases and J gave up 4 bases, with 15 bases separating them. Germline V gene data show CDR1 as MNHEY and CDR2 as SVGAGI. CDR3 length equals 14 residues. The chain's CDR3 is CASSLNGVYNEQFF. The CDR3 DNA is TGTGCCAGCTCCCTTAATGGAGTATACAATGAGCAGTTCTTC.

The V gene is TRBV9, the J gene TRBJ2-1; D unclear. With 0 bases removed from V and 4 bases from J, the gap between germline ends came to 11 bases. This CDR3 region has 15 residues. CDR1 SGDLS and CDR2 YYNGEE come from the germline V gene. The CDR3 is CASSVESSAYNEQFF. In DNA form, the CDR3 reads TGTGCCAGCAGCGTAGAAAGCAGCGCGTACAATGAGCAGTTCTTC.

The chain combines TRBV7-2 with TRBJ1-1, with TRBD1 matching over 11 bases. The V gene's germline CDR1 is SGHTA and CDR2 FQGNSA. CDR3 length equals 16 residues. The junction had 12 bases not matched to a gene; V was cut back by 5 bases and J by 7 bases. The CDR3 DNA reads TGTGCCAGCAGCCCAGGGGCGGGACAGGGGGTTAGTGAAGCTTTCTTT. The encoded protein is CASSPGAGQGVSEAFF.

This clone was recorded once. The chain uses TRBV28 and TRBJ1-4; a weak D match, TRBD1 (5 bases). Per the germline V gene, CDR1 is MDHEN and CDR2 is SYDVKM. The CDR3 has 15 residues. V was clipped by 6 bases and J by 6 bases, with 17 bases between them. The CDR3: CASRGSGVGDEKLFF. CDR3 nucleotides: TGTGCCAGCAGAGGCTCGGGGGTTGGAGATGAAAAACTGTTTTTT.

This clone was detected only once. The chain couples TRBV7-3 to TRBJ2-3, with TRBD1 as a possible D gene (5 bases). Germline V gene data show CDR1 as SGHTA and CDR2 as FQGTGA. The ends were cut back, 5 bases at V and 6 bases at J, with 12 bases in the middle. This CDR3 region has 13 residues. CDR3 region: CASSPNQGDTQYF. In nucleotides, the CDR3 is TGTGCCAGCAGCCCTAACCAGGGTGATACGCAGTATTTT.

V usage is TRBV11-2 and J usage is TRBJ1-1, with 8 nucleotides matching TRBD1. Germline values: CDR1 SGHAT, CDR2 FQNNGV. The CDR3 totals 12 residues. After removal of 5 bases from V and 11 bases from J, the junction contained 7 bases not matched to a gene. CDR3 amino acids: CASSPDRGYAFF. For the CDR3, the DNA is TGTGCCAGCAGCCCTGACAGGGGATACGCTTTCTTT.

In this sample, this clone turned up many times. The genes are TRBV19 and TRBJ2-1; possibly TRBD1 for D (6 bases). The CDR3 runs to 14 residues. Germline loops: CDR1 LNHDA, CDR2 SQIVND (reference sequence). The V and J ends lost 7 bases and 4 bases respectively, with 14 bases between them. Here the CDR3 reads CASTPGEAYNEQFF. In DNA form, the CDR3 reads TGTGCCAGTACCCCAGGGGAAGCATACAATGAGCAGTTCTTC.

This chain uses TRBV19 with TRBJ1-5, with TRBD1 matching over 7 bases. There are 17 residues in the CDR3. Germline trimming cut 1 base from V and 4 bases from J; bases unmatched to any gene: 10. Looked up from germline, CDR1 is LNHDA and CDR2 is SQIVND (reference sequence). The CDR3 loop reads CASSIVGGGADNQPQHF. In DNA, the CDR3 is TGTGCCAGTAGTATAGTGGGAGGGGGCGCGGATAATCAGCCCCAGCATTTT. The variable domain in full, completed from reference TRBV19 and TRBJ1-5, reads DGGITQSPKYLFRKEGQNVTLSCEQNLNHDAMYWYRQDPGQGLRLIYYSQIVNDFQKGDIAEGYSVSREKKESFPLTVTSAQKNPTAFYLCASSIVGGGADNQPQHFGDGTRLSIL.

This clone is a singleton in its sample. The V gene is TRBV7-2, the J gene TRBJ1-1; a possible D gene is TRBD1 (6 bases). V was shortened by 1 base and J by 11 bases, with 17 bases between the two germline ends. CDR1 SGHTA and CDR2 FQGNSA come from the germline V gene. The CDR3 contains 14 residues. DNA of the CDR3: TGTGCCAGCAGCTTAGACGGGGGGCCAGGGTCGGCTTTCTTT. It specifies CASSLDGGPGSAFF.

This chain joins TRBV7-6 and TRBJ2-2; TRBD2 agrees at 9 bases. The CDR3 loop spans 16 amino acids. Trimming took 1 base from V and 5 from J; bases not matched to a gene: 5. Germline CDR1 SGHVS, CDR2 FNYEAQ. CDR3 nucleotides: TGTGCCAGCAGCTTAGGGACTAGCGAATTAACCGGGGAGCTGTTTTTT. Translated: CASSLGTSELTGELFF. Looking up the rest from reference TRBV7-6 and TRBJ2-2 gives the full variable domain: GAGVSQSPRYKVTKRGQDVALRCDPISGHVSLYWYRQALGQGPEFLTYFNYEAQQDKSGLPNDRFSAERPEGSISTLTIQRTEQRDSAMYRCASSLGTSELTGELFFGEGSRLTVL.

This clone came up once. The J gene is TRBJ2-1, the V gene TRBV7-6; 8 bases match TRBD2. The CDR3 runs 17 residues. V lost 2 bases to trimming and J lost 3 bases; unmatched junction nucleotides: 9. The germline V gene has CDR1 SGHVS and CDR2 FNYEAQ. The CDR3 sequence is CASSLMVGSGDYNEQFF. CDR3 in DNA: TGTGCCAGCAGCTTAATGGTTGGTAGCGGGGACTACAATGAGCAGTTCTTC.

The rearrangement uses TRBV7-3 and TRBJ2-2; D might be TRBD1 or TRBD2, each matching 6 bases. Germline V lookup: CDR1 SGHTA, CDR2 FQGTGA. The V end lost 2 bases, the J end lost 2 bases, and 9 bases lay between the germline ends. This CDR3 is built from 15 residues. Here the CDR3 reads CASSLLGGNTGELFF. DNA of the CDR3: TGTGCCAGCAGCTTACTCGGGGGCAACACCGGGGAGCTGTTTTTT. Full variable domain (remainder filled in from reference TRBV7-3 and TRBJ2-2): GAGVSQTPSNKVTEKGKYVELRCDPISGHTALYWYRQSLGQGPEFLIYFQGTGAADDSGLPNDRFFAVRPEGSVSTLKIQRTERGDSAVYLCASSLLGGNTGELFFGEGSRLTVL.

This clone appeared a few times. J is TRBJ2-2 and V is TRBV5-5; tentatively, D is TRBD2 (5 bases). The CDR3 runs 14 residues. V lost 4 bases and J 7 bases, leaving 14 bases between the germline ends. The germline CDR1 and CDR2 sequences are SGHKS and YYEKEE (reference sequence). The CDR3 nucleotides read TGTGCCAGCAGCCCCGGCCGGACTTACGGGGAGCTGTTTTTT. It codes for CASSPGRTYGELFF.

This clone was picked up a small number of times. The rearrangement joins TRBV2 to TRBJ1-1; 7 bases agree with TRBD1. The CDR3 runs to 14 residues. The germline V gene has CDR1 SNHLY and CDR2 FYNNEI. Germline trimming cut 7 bases from V and 5 bases from J; bases unmatched to any gene: 10. The CDR3 DNA reads as TGTGCCAGCAAAAAGGGTCAGGGGGGGACTGAAGCTTTCTTT. Its protein product is CASKKGQGGTEAFF.

The gene calls are TRBV9 and TRBJ2-2; 9 bases agree with TRBD1. The CDR3 is made up of 16 amino acids. CDR1 is SGDLS and CDR2 is YYNGEE in the germline V gene. V shed 3 bases and J 3 bases; nucleotides not matched to a gene: 6. This chain's CDR3 is CASSAWTGEYTGELFF. In DNA form, the CDR3 reads TGTGCCAGCAGCGCATGGACAGGGGAATACACCGGGGAGCTGTTTTTT.

V is TRBV4-3 and J is TRBJ2-7; a weak D match, TRBD1 (6 bases). With 0 bases removed from V and 4 bases from J, the gap between germline ends came to 13 bases. This CDR3 is 15 amino acids long. Germline assignment: CDR1 LGHNA and CDR2 YSLEER. The CDR3 sequence: CASSQDSQGTYEQYF. Here the CDR3 DNA reads TGCGCCAGCAGCCAAGATAGCCAGGGGACGTACGAGCAGTACTTC.

The chain links TRBV21-1 to TRBJ2-5; the DNA was not compared with TRBD2, the D call given in the table. TRBV21-1 is assigned pseudogene status. There are 16 residues in the CDR3. The CDR3 DNA is TGTGCCAGCAGCAGTACGAACCGGGACTACCAAGAGACCCAGTACTTC. Encoded protein: CASSSTNRDYQETQYF.